This record looks at one T cell receptor (beta chain) sequence and its context. Germline CDR1 and CDR2: SNHLY and FYNNEI. V lost 7 bases and J lost 4, with 22 bases in between. The length of the CDR3 is 16 residues. The sample comes from a study of cytomegalovirus exposure and HLA in healthy donors. Amplification used 60 Vbeta primers and 13 Jbeta primers. The assay was immunoSEQ multiplex PCR, and TCRdb's table has in-frame clones only and misses some. The sample shows about 160,000 clones, under 75% of them seen only once. Sample: PBMCs. The receptor comes from a man aged 35 to 55 in good health and CMV-seropositive. The genes are TRBV2 and TRBJ1-1, with D possibly matching TRBD1 (6 bases). CDR3 coding DNA: TGTGCCAGCACCGGGCAGGGACCCAGAGGGGGCACTGAAGCTTTCTTT. It is translated as CASTGQGPRGGTEAFF.